Listed here are 32 T cell receptor beta chains from one sample, sequenced in a study of cytomegalovirus exposure and HLA in healthy donors. The PCR employed 60 Vbeta primers together with 13 Jbeta primers. Here immunoSEQ multiplex PCR was the method, and the copy in TCRdb shows in-frame clones only, minus some. The data contain around 150,000 clones, about 82% of them seen just once; the ten biggest clones take up roughly 3.4%. The sample was PBMCs. All receptors derive from a male donor in good health and CMV-seronegative.

This chain connects TRBV6-5 to TRBJ1-1, with D unclear. The CDR3 spans 14 residues. Germline CDR1 and CDR2: MNHEY and SVGAGI. The V end lost 5 bases, the J end lost 1 base, and 11 bases lay between the germline ends. CDR3: CASSLSTRNTEAFF. The DNA of the CDR3 is TGTGCCAGCAGTCTATCGACAAGGAACACTGAAGCTTTCTTT.

The chain combines TRBV5-1 with TRBJ2-6; 7 nucleotides agree with TRBD2. CDR1 is SGHRS and CDR2 is YFSETQ in the germline V gene. V gave up 4 bases and J gave up 2 bases; unmatched junction bases: 3. The CDR3 consists of 15 residues. CDR3 loop: CASSGGGPGANVLTF. CDR3 in DNA: TGCGCCAGCAGCGGCGGGGGACCTGGGGCCAACGTCCTGACTTTC.

The chain links TRBV6-6 to TRBJ2-7; maybe TRBD2 (5 bases). The germline V and J ends were trimmed by 2 bases and 4 bases, with 15 bases remaining between them. The germline V gene has CDR1 MNHNY and CDR2 SVGAGI (reference sequence). The CDR3 extends over 15 amino acids. CDR3 sequence: CASSYDASLVYEQYF. The CDR3 DNA sequence: TGTGCCAGCAGTTACGATGCTAGCTTAGTTTACGAGCAGTACTTC.

This chain's CDR3 is CASSIRGVPSNNQPQHF. The CDR3 region has the DNA TGTGCCAGTAGTATCAGGGGGGTGCCGTCTAACAATCAGCCCCAGCATTTT. The V and J genes are TRBV19 and TRBJ1-5; TRBD1 aligns across 7 bases. Trimming removed 3 bases from V and 3 bases from J; junction bases left unmatched: 11. This CDR3 spans 17 amino acids. Per the germline V gene, CDR1 is LNHDA and CDR2 is SQIVND (reference sequence).

This sequence joins TRBV30 and TRBJ1-1; possibly TRBD1 for D (5 bases). CDR3 length: 12 amino acids. CDR1 and CDR2 from the germline V gene are GTSNPN and SVGIG (reference sequence). V lost 2 bases and J lost 4, with 8 bases in between. In DNA form, the CDR3 reads TGTGCCTGGAGTAGGGGTGCCACTGAAGCTTTCTTT. Translation: CAWSRGATEAFF.

CDR3 sequence reads: CASSQEDFGGSAQPQHF. CDR3 DNA: TGCGCCAGCAGCCAAGAAGATTTTGGGGGGTCTGCTCAGCCCCAGCATTTT. The chain carries TRBV4-1 and TRBJ1-5; D might be TRBD1 (5 bases). The ends were cut back, 0 bases at V and 6 bases at J, with 18 bases in the middle. The CDR3 runs 17 residues. The V gene's germline CDR1 is MGHRA and CDR2 YSYEKL.

The rearrangement links TRBV7-8 to TRBJ1-1; D is perhaps TRBD1 (5 bases). Trimming left V 5 bases short and J 6 bases short, with 13 bases between. Germline V gene sequence: CDR1 SGHVS, CDR2 FQNEAQ. The CDR3 contains 13 residues. This chain's CDR3 is CASSQAGVAEAFF. In DNA, the CDR3 is TGTGCCAGCAGCCAGGCGGGGGTCGCTGAAGCTTTCTTT.

V is TRBV15 and J is TRBJ1-2, with D possibly matching TRBD1 (6 bases). This CDR3 is 14 amino acids long. CDR1 and CDR2 from the germline V gene are LNHNV and YYDKDF (reference sequence). The V end was cut by 0 bases, the J end by 3 bases, with 8 bases between. In DNA form, the CDR3 reads TGTGCCACCAGCAGAGATCGGACAGACTATGGCTACACCTTC. Its translation: CATSRDRTDYGYTF.

The J gene is TRBJ1-2, the V gene TRBV9, with D possibly being TRBD1 (6 bases). Germline loops: CDR1 SGDLS, CDR2 YYNGEE. The germline V and J ends were trimmed by 0 bases and 6 bases, with 15 bases remaining between them. The CDR3 is 15 residues long. The CDR3 sequence: CASSVEWTAHDGYTF. In nucleotides, the CDR3 is TGTGCCAGCAGCGTAGAATGGACAGCGCATGATGGCTACACCTTC.

This clone has just a few counts. The rearrangement uses TRBV7-9 and TRBJ2-2, with a possible D match to TRBD1 (6 bases). Deletions cut 5 bases from V and 0 bases from J, with 13 bases between. The germline V gene encodes CDR1 SEHNR and CDR2 FQNEAQ (reference sequence). There are 16 residues in the CDR3. CDR3 coding DNA: TGTGCCAGCAGCCGAACAGGACAGACGAACACCGGGGAGCTGTTTTTT. Translating it yields CASSRTGQTNTGELFF. Based on the CDR3 plus reference TRBV7-9 and TRBJ2-2, the full variable domain is DTGVSQNPRHKITKRGQNVTFRCDPISEHNRLYWYRQTLGQGPEFLTYFQNEAQLEKSRLLSDRFSAERPKGSFSTLEIQRTEQGDSAMYLCASSRTGQTNTGELFFGEGSRLTVL.

The rearrangement links TRBV7-2 to TRBJ2-3, with a tentative D call TRBD1 (5 bases). Trimming shortened V by 5 bases and J by 2 bases, and 17 bases separated the two germline ends. The CDR3 totals 16 residues. Germline CDR1 is SGHTA and CDR2 is FQGNSA. The CDR3 nucleotides read TGTGCCAGCAGCCCCCAGGGATCTATTTACACAGATACGCAGTATTTT. Translated: CASSPQGSIYTDTQYF.

The sample holds a few counts of this clone. The V call is TRBV5-4, the J call TRBJ2-1; no clear D gene. V lost 4 bases and J lost 7, with 9 bases in between. Germline CDR1 reads SGHNT; CDR2 reads YYREEE (reference sequence). This CDR3 spans 12 amino acids. The CDR3 sequence: CASSHSRNEQFF. CDR3 DNA sequence: TGTGCCAGCAGCCACTCTAGAAATGAGCAGTTCTTC.

This clone has more than one count but fewer than ten. The V call is TRBV10-2, the J call TRBJ2-1; D not resolved. V lost 6 bases and J lost 5, with 11 bases in between. This CDR3 contains 13 residues. Per germline, CDR1 WSHSY and CDR2 SAAADI. The CDR3 bases are TGCGCCAGCAGCGATAACCCGGACAATGAGCAGTTCTTC. Translation gives CASSDNPDNEQFF.

The chain joins TRBV20-1 to TRBJ2-1; perhaps TRBD1 as D (7 bases). This CDR3 has 11 amino acids. Per the germline V gene, CDR1 is DFQATT and CDR2 is SNEGSKA (reference sequence). Here the CDR3 reads CTTGRLNEQFF. The CDR3 DNA sequence: TGCACGACAGGGAGGCTCAATGAGCAGTTCTTC.

The CDR3 here is CASSFREGKGGGYGYTF. CDR3 DNA: TGTGCCAGCAGTTTTCGTGAAGGAAAAGGGGGCGGGTATGGCTACACCTTC. The rearrangement uses TRBV27 and TRBJ1-2, with 7 bases aligning to TRBD1. The ends lost 3 bases at V and 5 bases at J; junction bases unmatched: 15. The CDR3 length is 17 residues. Germline V gene sequence: CDR1 MNHEY, CDR2 SMNVEV (reference sequence).

The V call is TRBV27, the J call TRBJ2-7; 9 nucleotides agree with TRBD1. The junction had 10 bases not matched to a gene; V was cut back by 4 bases and J by 3 bases. This CDR3 has 16 residues. The germline CDR1 and CDR2 sequences are MNHEY and SMNVEV (reference sequence). CDR3 nucleotide sequence: TGTGCCAGCAGTTCCCGACAGGGGGTAATGGGCTACGAGCAGTACTTC. Its protein product is CASSSRQGVMGYEQYF.

In its sample, this clone was seen once. The chain employs TRBV11-2 and TRBJ2-5; 10 nucleotides agree with TRBD1. Germline CDR1 is SGHAT and CDR2 is FQNNGV. V lost 4 bases, J lost 4 bases, and 12 bases stayed unmatched. The CDR3 extends over 17 amino acids. The CDR3 nucleotides are TGTGCCAGCAGCTCCCGACAGGGGGCGGTTATCGGAGAGACCCAGTACTTC. Translated, it gives CASSSRQGAVIGETQYF.

V is TRBV28 and J is TRBJ2-7; 7 positions match TRBD1. V was clipped by 7 bases and J by 5 bases; unmatched bases: 11. The CDR3 runs to 14 residues. Germline CDR1 and CDR2: MDHEN and SYDVKM. The DNA of the CDR3 is TGTGCCAGCATCGCGACAGGGTACCTCCACGAGCAGTACTTC. This gives the protein CASIATGYLHEQYF.

The genes are TRBV7-2 and TRBJ2-5, with TRBD2 identical over 8 bases. Trimming removed 1 base from V and 0 bases from J; junction bases left unmatched: 1. The CDR3 totals 15 residues. In germline, CDR1 is SGHTA, CDR2 FQGNSA. CDR3 amino acids: CASSLGGLDQETQYF. Written as DNA, the CDR3 is TGTGCCAGCAGCTTAGGGGGACTAGACCAAGAGACCCAGTACTTC.

The rearrangement links TRBV7-3 to TRBJ1-1, with a possible D match to TRBD1 (5 bases). The length of the CDR3 is 15 residues. V gave up 2 bases and J gave up 1 base, with 11 bases separating them. Germline V gene sequence: CDR1 SGHTA, CDR2 FQGTGA. The CDR3 here is CASSLVGLGNTEAFF. The CDR3 nucleotides are TGTGCCAGCAGCTTAGTGGGGCTGGGGAACACTGAAGCTTTCTTT.

The chain has TRBV30 and TRBJ1-4, with D possibly TRBD1 on 5 matching bases. V lost 4 bases and J lost 5, with 20 bases in between. The CDR3 contains 16 residues. Germline CDR1 reads GTSNPN; CDR2 reads SVGIG (reference sequence). The CDR3, as DNA: TGTGCCTGGACTCCGAGGCAGGGCGGGATGAATGAAAAACTGTTTTTT. The encoded protein is CAWTPRQGGMNEKLFF.

The rearrangement joins TRBV6-4 to TRBJ2-7; perhaps TRBD1 as D (6 bases). Germline V gene sequence: CDR1 MRHNA, CDR2 SNTAGT. This CDR3 region has 13 residues. Deletions cut 3 bases from V and 3 bases from J, with 9 bases between. CDR3 DNA: TGTGCCAGCAGTGAAGGGGGAGACTACGAGCAGTACTTC. Translating gives CASSEGGDYEQYF.

This CDR3 reads CASSTGGYQETQYF. The CDR3 coding sequence is TGTGCCAGCAGTACAGGGGGGTACCAAGAGACCCAGTACTTC. This chain connects TRBV6-6 to TRBJ2-5; 8 positions match TRBD1. Trimming cost V 5 bases and J 0 bases; bases outside gene matches: 2. CDR3 length: 14 amino acids. CDR1 is MNHNY and CDR2 is SVGAGI in the germline V gene (reference sequence).

The V call is TRBV11-3, the J call TRBJ2-3; 12 nucleotides line up with TRBD2. This CDR3 is 18 amino acids long. Germline-derived CDR1 and CDR2 are SGHNT and YENEEA. Trimming at V came to 0 bases and at J to 3 bases, leaving 7 bases not matched to a gene. The CDR3 nucleotides are TGTGCCAGCAGCTTAGAGATGGGACTAGCGGGTGGGACAGATACGCAGTATTTT. Translating gives CASSLEMGLAGGTDTQYF.

The chain links TRBV28 to TRBJ1-2, with D perhaps TRBD1 (6 bases). This CDR3 has 13 residues. Trimming cost V 2 bases and J 7 bases, with 11 bases left between them. Per the germline V gene, CDR1 is MDHEN and CDR2 is SYDVKM. The CDR3 region is CASSLASRGGYTF. In DNA, the CDR3 is TGTGCCAGCAGTTTAGCGTCCAGGGGTGGCTACACCTTC.

This clone was found a few times. CDR3 residues: CASSPGVYNEQFF. In DNA, the CDR3 is TGTGCCAGCAGCCCGGGAGTCTACAATGAGCAGTTCTTC. The chain is built from TRBV11-1 and TRBJ2-1; weak D call: TRBD2 (6 bases). Germline lookup yields CDR1 SGHAT and CDR2 FQDESV (reference sequence). V lost 5 bases to trimming and J lost 3 bases, with 8 bases between them. There are 13 residues in the CDR3.

The chain carries TRBV18 and TRBJ1-3, with TRBD1 identical over 9 bases. V trimming: 5 bases; J trimming: 6 bases; junction bases outside the gene matches: 5. The CDR3 loop spans 14 amino acids. Germline V lookup: CDR1 KGHSH, CDR2 LQKENI. CDR3 region: CASSRGQGENTIYF. CDR3 nucleotide sequence: TGTGCCAGCTCAAGGGGACAGGGAGAAAACACCATATATTTT.

The CDR3 loop reads CASSQRGGANEKLFF. The CDR3 coding sequence is TGTGCCAGCAGCCAAAGGGGGGGAGCTAATGAAAAACTGTTTTTT. The J gene is TRBJ1-4, the V gene TRBV7-9; possibly TRBD1 for D (6 bases). The CDR3 length is 15 residues. The germline CDR1 and CDR2 sequences are SEHNR and FQNEAQ (reference sequence). V lost 5 bases to trimming and J lost 3 bases, with 13 bases between them.

The chain links TRBV27 to TRBJ1-2, with D unclear. CDR1 and CDR2 from the germline V gene are MNHEY and SMNVEV (reference sequence). Trimming cost V 4 bases and J 4 bases, with 16 bases left between them. CDR3 length equals 15 residues. The CDR3 nucleotides read TGTGCCAGCAGTTGGTCTCGGCAGGCCCTCTATGGCTACACCTTC. Protein sequence: CASSWSRQALYGYTF.

This sequence joins TRBV29-1 and TRBJ2-7; 8 nucleotides align to TRBD2. The CDR3 contains 15 residues. From germline, CDR1 is SQVTM and CDR2 ANQGSEA. Unmatched junction bases numbered 7, after V lost 1 base and J lost 2 bases. The chain's CDR3 is CSVEGSGNAPYEQYF. The CDR3 DNA reads as TGCAGCGTTGAAGGTAGCGGGAACGCACCCTACGAGCAGTACTTC.

V and J are TRBV7-9 and TRBJ2-7; 10 positions match TRBD1. The CDR3 spans 16 residues. V shed 0 bases and J 4 bases; nucleotides not matched to a gene: 6. Germline values: CDR1 SEHNR, CDR2 FQNEAQ (reference sequence). CDR3 in amino acids: CASSLALGDRGYEQYF. DNA for the CDR3: TGTGCCAGCAGCTTAGCTCTTGGGGACAGGGGATACGAGCAGTACTTC.

The gene calls are TRBV5-1 and TRBJ2-3; D possibly corresponds to TRBD2 (5 bases). Germline V lookup: CDR1 SGHRS, CDR2 YFSETQ. This CDR3 comprises 12 residues. The V end was cut by 3 bases, the J end by 4 bases, with 6 bases between. Written as DNA, the CDR3 is TGCGCCAGCAGCTGGGGAGCAGATACGCAGTATTTT. Translation gives CASSWGADTQYF. The full variable domain, in which reference TRBV5-1 and TRBJ2-3 provide the parts outside the CDR3, is KAGVTQTPRYLIKTRGQQVTLSCSPISGHRSVSWYQQTPGQGLQFLFEYFSETQRNKGNFPGRFSGRQFSNSRSEMNVSTLELGDSALYLCASSWGADTQYFGPGTRLTVL.